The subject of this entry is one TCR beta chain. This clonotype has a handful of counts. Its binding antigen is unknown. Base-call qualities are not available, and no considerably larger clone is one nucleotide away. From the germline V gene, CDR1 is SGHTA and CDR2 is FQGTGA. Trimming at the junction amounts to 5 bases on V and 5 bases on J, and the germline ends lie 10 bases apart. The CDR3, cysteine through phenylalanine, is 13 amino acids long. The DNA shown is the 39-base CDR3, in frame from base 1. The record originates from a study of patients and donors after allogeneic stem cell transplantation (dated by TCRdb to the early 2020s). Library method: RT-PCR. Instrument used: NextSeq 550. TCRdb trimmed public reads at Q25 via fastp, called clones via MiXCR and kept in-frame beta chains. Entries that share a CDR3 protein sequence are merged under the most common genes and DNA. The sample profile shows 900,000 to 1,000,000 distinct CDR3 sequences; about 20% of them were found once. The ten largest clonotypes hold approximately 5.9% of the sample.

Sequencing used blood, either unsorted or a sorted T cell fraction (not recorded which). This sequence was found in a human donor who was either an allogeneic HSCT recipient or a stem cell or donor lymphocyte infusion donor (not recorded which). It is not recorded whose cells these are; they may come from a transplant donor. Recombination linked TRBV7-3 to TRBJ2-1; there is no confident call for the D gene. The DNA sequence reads TGTGCCAGCAGCCAGGCGCGAAACAATGAGCAGTTCTTC. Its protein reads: CASSQARNNEQFF.